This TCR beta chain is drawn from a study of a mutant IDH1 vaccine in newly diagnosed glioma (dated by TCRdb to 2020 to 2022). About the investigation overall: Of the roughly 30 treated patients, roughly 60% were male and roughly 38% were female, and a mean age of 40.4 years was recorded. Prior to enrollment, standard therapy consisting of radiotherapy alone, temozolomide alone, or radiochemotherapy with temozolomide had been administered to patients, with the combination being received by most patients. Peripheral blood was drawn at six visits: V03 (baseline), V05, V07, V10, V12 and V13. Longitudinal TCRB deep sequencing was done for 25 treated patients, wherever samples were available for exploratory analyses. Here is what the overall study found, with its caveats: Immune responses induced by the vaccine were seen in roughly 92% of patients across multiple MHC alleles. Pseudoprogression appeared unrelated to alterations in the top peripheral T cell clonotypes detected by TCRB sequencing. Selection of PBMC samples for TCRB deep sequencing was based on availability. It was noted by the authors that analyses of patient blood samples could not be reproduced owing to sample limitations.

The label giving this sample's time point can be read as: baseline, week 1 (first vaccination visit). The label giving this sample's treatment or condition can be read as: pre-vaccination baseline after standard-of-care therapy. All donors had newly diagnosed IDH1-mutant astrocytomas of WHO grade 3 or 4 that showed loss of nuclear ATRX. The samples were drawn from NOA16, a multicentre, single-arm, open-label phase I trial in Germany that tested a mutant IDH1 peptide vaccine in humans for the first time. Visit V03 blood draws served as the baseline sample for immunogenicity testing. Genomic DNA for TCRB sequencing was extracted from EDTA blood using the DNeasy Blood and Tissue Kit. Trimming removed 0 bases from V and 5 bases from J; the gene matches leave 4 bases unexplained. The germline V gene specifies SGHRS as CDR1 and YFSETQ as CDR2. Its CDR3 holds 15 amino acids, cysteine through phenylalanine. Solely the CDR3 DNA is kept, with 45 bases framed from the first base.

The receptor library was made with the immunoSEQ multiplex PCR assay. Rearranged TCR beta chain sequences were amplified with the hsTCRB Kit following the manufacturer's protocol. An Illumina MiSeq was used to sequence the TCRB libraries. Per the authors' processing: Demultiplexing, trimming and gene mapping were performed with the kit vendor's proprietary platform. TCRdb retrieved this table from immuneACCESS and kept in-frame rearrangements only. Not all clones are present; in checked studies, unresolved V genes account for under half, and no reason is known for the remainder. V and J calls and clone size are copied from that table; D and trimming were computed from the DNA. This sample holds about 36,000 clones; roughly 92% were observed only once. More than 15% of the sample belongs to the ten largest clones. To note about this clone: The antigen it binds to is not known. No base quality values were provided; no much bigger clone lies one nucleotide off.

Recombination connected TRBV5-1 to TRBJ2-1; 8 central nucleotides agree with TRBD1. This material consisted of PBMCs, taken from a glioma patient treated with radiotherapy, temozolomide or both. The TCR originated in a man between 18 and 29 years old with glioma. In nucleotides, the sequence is TGCGCCAGCAGCTTGGGGGACAGGACCCACAATGAGCAGTTCTTC. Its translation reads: CASSLGDRTHNEQFF.